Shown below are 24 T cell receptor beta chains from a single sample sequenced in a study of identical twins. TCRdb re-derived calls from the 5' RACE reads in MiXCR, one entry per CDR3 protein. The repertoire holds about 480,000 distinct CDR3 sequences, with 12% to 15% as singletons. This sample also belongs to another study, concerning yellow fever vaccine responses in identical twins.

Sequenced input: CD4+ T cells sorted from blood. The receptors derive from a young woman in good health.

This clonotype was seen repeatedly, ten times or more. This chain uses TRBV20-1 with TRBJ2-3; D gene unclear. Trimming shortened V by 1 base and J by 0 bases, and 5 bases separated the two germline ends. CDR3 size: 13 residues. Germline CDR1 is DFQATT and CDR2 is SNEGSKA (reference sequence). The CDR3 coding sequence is TGCAGTGCTAGAGGCCCAAGCACAGATACGCAGTATTTT. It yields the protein CSARGPSTDTQYF.

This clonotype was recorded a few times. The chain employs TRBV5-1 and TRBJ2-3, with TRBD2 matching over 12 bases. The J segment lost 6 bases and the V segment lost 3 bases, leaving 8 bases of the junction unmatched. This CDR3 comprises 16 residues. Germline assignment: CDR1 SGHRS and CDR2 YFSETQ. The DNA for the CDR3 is TGCGCCAGCAGCTCGAACCCTAGCGGGGGGGCTGATACGCAGTATTTT. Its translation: CASSSNPSGGADTQYF. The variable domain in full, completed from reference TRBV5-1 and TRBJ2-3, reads KAGVTQTPRYLIKTRGQQVTLSCSPISGHRSVSWYQQTPGQGLQFLFEYFSETQRNKGNFPGRFSGRQFSNSRSEMNVSTLELGDSALYLCASSSNPSGGADTQYFGPGTRLTVL.

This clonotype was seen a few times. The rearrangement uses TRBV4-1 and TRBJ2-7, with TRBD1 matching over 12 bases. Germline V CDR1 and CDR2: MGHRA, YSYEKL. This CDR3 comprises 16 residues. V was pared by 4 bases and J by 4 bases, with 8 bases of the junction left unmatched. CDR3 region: CASSPDRDRGQYEQYF. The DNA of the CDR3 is TGCGCCAGCAGCCCAGATCGGGACAGGGGGCAGTACGAGCAGTACTTC.

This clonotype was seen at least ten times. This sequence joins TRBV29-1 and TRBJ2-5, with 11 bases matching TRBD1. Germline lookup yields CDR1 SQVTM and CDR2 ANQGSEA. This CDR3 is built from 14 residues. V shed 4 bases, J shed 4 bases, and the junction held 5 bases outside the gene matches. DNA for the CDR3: TGCAGCGTTGTTCCCGGGACAGGGGGAGAGACCCAGTACTTC. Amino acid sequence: CSVVPGTGGETQYF.

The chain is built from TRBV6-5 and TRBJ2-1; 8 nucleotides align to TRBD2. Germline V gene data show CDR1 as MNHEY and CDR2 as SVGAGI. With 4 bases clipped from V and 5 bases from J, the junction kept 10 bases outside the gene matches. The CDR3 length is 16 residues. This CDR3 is CASSSSRAGVHNEQFF. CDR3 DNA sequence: TGTGCCAGCAGTTCATCAAGAGCGGGAGTCCACAATGAGCAGTTCTTC.

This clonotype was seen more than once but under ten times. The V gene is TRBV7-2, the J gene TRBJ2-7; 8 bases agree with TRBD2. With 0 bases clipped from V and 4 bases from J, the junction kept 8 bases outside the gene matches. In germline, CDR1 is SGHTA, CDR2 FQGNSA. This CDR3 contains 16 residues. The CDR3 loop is CASSLAGSGKGYEQYF. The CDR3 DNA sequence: TGTGCCAGCAGCTTAGCGGGTAGCGGGAAGGGATACGAGCAGTACTTC.

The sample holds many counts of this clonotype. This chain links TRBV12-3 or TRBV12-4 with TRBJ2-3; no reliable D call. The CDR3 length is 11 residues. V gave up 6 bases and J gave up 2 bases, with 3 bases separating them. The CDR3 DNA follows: TGTGCCAGCAGGCTCACAGATACGCAGTATTTT. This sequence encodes CASRLTDTQYF.

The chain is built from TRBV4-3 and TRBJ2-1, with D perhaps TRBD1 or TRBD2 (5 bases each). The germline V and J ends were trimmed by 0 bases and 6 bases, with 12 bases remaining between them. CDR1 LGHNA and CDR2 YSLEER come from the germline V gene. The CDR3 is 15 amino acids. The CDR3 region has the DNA TGCGCCAGCAGCCAAGATACAGGTCGGGGCAATGAGCAGTTCTTC. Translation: CASSQDTGRGNEQFF.

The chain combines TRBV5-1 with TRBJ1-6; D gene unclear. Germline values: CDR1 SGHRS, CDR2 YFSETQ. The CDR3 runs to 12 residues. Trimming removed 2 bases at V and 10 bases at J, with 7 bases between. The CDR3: CASSLQGSPLHF. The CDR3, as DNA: TGCGCCAGCAGCTTACAAGGATCACCCCTCCACTTT.

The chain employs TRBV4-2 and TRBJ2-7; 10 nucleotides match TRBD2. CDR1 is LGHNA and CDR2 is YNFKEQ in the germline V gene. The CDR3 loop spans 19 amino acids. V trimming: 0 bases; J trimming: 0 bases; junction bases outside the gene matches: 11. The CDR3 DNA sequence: TGTGCCAGCAGCCAAGATTCTCCGGATCTAGCGGGAGTCTCCTACGAGCAGTACTTC. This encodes CASSQDSPDLAGVSYEQYF.

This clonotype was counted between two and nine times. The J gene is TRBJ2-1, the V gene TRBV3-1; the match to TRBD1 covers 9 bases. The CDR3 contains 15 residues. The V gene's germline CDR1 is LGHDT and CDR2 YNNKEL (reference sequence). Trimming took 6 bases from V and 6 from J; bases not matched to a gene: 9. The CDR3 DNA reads TGTGCCAGCAGTTACAGGGGGCAGAAGAGCAATGAGCAGTTCTTC. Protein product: CASSYRGQKSNEQFF.

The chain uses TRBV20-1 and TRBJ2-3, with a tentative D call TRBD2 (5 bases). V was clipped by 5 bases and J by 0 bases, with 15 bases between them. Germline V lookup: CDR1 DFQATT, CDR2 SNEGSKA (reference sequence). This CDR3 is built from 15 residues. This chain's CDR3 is CSAPDRRTSTDTQYF. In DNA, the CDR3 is TGCAGTGCTCCCGACCGACGGACTAGCACAGATACGCAGTATTTT.

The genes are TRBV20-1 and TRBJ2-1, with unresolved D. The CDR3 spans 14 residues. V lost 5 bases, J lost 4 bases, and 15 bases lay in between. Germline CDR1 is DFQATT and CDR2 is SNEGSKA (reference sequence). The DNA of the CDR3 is TGCAGTGCTCCTACCGACTCAACTTACAATGAGCAGTTCTTC. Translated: CSAPTDSTYNEQFF.

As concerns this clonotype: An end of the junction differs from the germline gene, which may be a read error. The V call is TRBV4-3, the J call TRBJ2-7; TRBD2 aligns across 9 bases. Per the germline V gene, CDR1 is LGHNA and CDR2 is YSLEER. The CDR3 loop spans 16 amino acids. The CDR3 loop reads CAGSQYLSGSNYEQYF. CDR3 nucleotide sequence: TGCGCCGGCAGCCAATACCTTAGCGGGAGCAACTACGAGCAGTACTTC.

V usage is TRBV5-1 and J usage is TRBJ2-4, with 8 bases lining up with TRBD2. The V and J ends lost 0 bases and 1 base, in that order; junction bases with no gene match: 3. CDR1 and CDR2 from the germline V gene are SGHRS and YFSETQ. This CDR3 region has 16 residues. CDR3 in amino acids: CASSLEPSGAKNIQYF. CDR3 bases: TGCGCCAGCAGCTTGGAGCCTAGCGGGGCCAAAAACATTCAGTACTTC.

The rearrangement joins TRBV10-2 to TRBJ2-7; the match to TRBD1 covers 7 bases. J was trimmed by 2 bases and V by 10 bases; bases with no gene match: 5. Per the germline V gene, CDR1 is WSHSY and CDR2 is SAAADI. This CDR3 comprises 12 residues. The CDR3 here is CATRTGTYEQYF. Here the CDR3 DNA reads TGCGCCACTCGGACAGGCACCTACGAGCAGTACTTC.

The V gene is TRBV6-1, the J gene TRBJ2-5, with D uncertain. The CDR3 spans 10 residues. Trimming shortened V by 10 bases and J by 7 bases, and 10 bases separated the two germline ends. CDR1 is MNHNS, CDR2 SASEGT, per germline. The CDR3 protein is CATGLGTQYF. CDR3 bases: TGTGCCACAGGCCTAGGGACCCAGTACTTC.

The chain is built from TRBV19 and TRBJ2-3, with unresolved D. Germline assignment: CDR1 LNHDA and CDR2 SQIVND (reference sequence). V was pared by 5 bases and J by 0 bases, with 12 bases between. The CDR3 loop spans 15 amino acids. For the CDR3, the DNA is TGTGCCAGTAGTGCTAGAAACCCTAGCACAGATACGCAGTATTTT. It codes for CASSARNPSTDTQYF.

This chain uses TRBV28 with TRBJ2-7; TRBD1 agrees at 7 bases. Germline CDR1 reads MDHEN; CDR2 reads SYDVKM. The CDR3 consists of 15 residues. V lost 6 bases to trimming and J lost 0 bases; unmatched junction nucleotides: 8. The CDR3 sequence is CASSPPGQASYEQYF. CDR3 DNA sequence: TGTGCCAGCAGCCCTCCCGGACAGGCCTCCTACGAGCAGTACTTC.

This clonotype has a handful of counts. The CDR3 nucleotides read TGTGCCACCAGTGATGAGGGAGGCGAGTCCCCCTACGAGCAGTACTTC. Protein product: CATSDEGGESPYEQYF. The chain employs TRBV24-1 and TRBJ2-7; possibly TRBD2 for D (6 bases). V lost 3 bases and J 2 bases, leaving 16 bases between the germline ends. The germline V gene has CDR1 KGHDR and CDR2 SFDVKD. The CDR3 has 16 residues.

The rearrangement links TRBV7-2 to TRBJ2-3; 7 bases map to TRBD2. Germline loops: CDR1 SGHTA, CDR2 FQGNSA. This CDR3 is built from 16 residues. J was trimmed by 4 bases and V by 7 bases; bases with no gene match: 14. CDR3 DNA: TGTGCCAGCACTAACACAAGGGAGGGGAGGCCAGATACGCAGTATTTT. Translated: CASTNTREGRPDTQYF.

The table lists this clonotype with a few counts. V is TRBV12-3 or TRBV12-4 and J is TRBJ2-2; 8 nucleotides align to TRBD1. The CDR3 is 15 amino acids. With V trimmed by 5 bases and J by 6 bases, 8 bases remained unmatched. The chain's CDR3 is CASSPPTGVAGELFF. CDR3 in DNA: TGTGCCAGCAGTCCCCCGACAGGGGTAGCCGGGGAGCTGTTTTTT.

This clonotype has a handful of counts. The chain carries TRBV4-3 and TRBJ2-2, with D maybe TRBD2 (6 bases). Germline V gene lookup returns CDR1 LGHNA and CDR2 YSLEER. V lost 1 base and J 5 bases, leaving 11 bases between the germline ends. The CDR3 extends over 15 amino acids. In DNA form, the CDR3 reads TGCGCCAGCAGCCAAGTTTTAAGCGGGACCGGGGAGCTGTTTTTT. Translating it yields CASSQVLSGTGELFF.

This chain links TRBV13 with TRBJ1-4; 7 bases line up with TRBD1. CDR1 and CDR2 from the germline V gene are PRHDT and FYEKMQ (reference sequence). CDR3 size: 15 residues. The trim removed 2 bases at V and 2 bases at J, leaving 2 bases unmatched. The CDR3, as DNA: TGTGCCAGCAGCTTAAAGGGGGCGACTAATGAAAAACTGTTTTTT. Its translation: CASSLKGATNEKLFF.